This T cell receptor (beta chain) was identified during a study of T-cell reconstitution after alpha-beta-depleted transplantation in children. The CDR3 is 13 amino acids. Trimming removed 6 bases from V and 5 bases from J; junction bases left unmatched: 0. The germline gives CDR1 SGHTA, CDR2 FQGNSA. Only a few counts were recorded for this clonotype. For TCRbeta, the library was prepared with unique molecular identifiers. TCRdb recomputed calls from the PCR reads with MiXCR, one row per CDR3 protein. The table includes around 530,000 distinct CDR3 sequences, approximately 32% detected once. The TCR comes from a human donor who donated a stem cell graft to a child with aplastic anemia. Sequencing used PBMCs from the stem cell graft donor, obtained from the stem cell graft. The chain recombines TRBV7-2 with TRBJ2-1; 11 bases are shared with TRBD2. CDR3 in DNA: TGTGCCAGCAGGACTAGCGGGAACAATGAGCAGTTCTTC. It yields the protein CASRTSGNNEQFF.